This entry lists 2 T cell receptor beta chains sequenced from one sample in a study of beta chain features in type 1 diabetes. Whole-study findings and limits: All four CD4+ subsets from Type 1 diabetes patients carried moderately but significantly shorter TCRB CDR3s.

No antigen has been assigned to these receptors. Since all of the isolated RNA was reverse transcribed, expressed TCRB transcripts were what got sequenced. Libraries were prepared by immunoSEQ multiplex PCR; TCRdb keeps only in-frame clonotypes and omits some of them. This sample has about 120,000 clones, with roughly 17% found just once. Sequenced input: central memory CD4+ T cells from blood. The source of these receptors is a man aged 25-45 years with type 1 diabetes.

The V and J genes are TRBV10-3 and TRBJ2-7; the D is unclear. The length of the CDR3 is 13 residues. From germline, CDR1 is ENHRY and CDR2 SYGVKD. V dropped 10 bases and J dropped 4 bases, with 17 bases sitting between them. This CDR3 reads CATHRALDYEQYF. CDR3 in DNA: TGTGCCACCCACCGTGCCCTAGATTACGAGCAGTACTTC.

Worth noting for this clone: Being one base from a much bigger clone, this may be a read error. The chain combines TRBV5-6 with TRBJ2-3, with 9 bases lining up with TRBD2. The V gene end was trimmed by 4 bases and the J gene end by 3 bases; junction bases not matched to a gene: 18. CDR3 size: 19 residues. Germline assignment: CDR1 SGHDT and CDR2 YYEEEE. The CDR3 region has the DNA TGTGCCAGCAGCCCGCGCGTGGAGGGGGCGGGGGGGCCGACAGATACGCAGTATTTT. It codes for CASSPRVEGAGGPTDTQYF.